What follows are 27 T cell receptor beta chains derived from one specimen sequenced in a study of identical twins. From the 5' RACE reads, TCRdb called clonotypes with MiXCR, one entry per CDR3 protein. The sample shows about 240,000 distinct CDR3 sequences, roughly 13% of them seen only once. This sample was shared with a second study, whose subject was yellow fever vaccine responses in identical twins.

The sample taken for sequencing was memory (CD45RO+) T cells sorted from blood. Every receptor here comes from a young woman in good health.

This clonotype has at least ten counts. The chain has TRBV10-3 and TRBJ2-2; D possibly uses TRBD1 or TRBD2 (5 bases each). The CDR3 is made up of 17 amino acids. Trimming took 10 bases from V and 0 from J, leaving 21 bases between them. Germline V lookup: CDR1 ENHRY, CDR2 SYGVKD. CDR3 region: CATRRVGARANTGELFF. CDR3 bases: TGTGCCACCCGAAGGGTCGGGGCGAGAGCGAACACCGGGGAGCTGTTTTTT.

This clonotype was detected a few times. The chain joins TRBV7-6 to TRBJ2-1, with 11 bases that match TRBD2. Trimming cost V 2 bases and J 0 bases; bases outside gene matches: 12. Germline V gene lookup returns CDR1 SGHVS and CDR2 FNYEAQ. The CDR3 sequence is 20 residues long. For the CDR3, the DNA is TGTGCCAGCAGCTTAAACCCCTCTAGCGGGAGGCCAAGCTCCTACAATGAGCAGTTCTTC. Amino acid sequence: CASSLNPSSGRPSSYNEQFF.

The table lists this clonotype with many counts. The rearrangement links TRBV11-2 to TRBJ2-7; D is unclear. CDR1 and CDR2 from the germline V gene are SGHAT and FQNNGV. V lost 2 bases and J 0 bases, leaving 8 bases between the germline ends. This CDR3 contains 14 residues. The CDR3 loop is CASSLLWGSYEQYF. The CDR3 DNA is TGTGCCAGCAGCTTACTGTGGGGCTCCTACGAGCAGTACTTC. Full variable domain (remainder filled in from reference TRBV11-2 and TRBJ2-7): EAGVAQSPRYKIIEKRQSVAFWCNPISGHATLYWYQQILGQGPKLLIQFQNNGVVDDSQLPKDRFSAERLKGVDSTLKIQPAKLEDSAVYLCASSLLWGSYEQYFGPGTRLTVT.

This chain uses TRBV7-9 with TRBJ2-2, with TRBD2 matching 7 bases. V was clipped by 2 bases and J by 0 bases; unmatched bases: 3. Germline V gene lookup returns CDR1 SEHNR and CDR2 FQNEAQ (reference sequence). The CDR3 consists of 16 residues. This CDR3 is CASSLPGLANTGELFF. The CDR3 DNA is TGTGCCAGCAGCTTACCCGGACTAGCGAACACCGGGGAGCTGTTTTTT.

V usage is TRBV5-6 and J usage is TRBJ2-6, with D tentatively TRBD2 (5 bases). Trimming cost V 4 bases and J 0 bases, with 17 bases left between them. Per the germline V gene, CDR1 is SGHDT and CDR2 is YYEEEE. The CDR3 contains 18 residues. CDR3 region: CASSGGLRISSGANVLTF. The CDR3 nucleotides read TGTGCCAGCAGCGGTGGACTGAGAATTTCCTCTGGGGCCAACGTCCTGACTTTC.

V usage is TRBV5-1 and J usage is TRBJ2-5; TRBD1 matches at 7 bases. J gave up 1 base and V 0 bases, and 3 bases lay outside the gene matches. Germline assignment: CDR1 SGHRS and CDR2 YFSETQ. CDR3 length: 15 residues. The CDR3 sequence: CASSLVGTVQETQYF. Here the CDR3 DNA reads TGCGCCAGCAGCTTGGTGGGGACAGTCCAAGAGACCCAGTACTTC.

This clonotype came up a few times. The rearrangement links TRBV7-2 to TRBJ2-1; D gene ambiguous. The CDR3 is 11 amino acids. Trimming took off 6 bases at V and 8 bases at J, with 8 bases between the two ends. Germline CDR1 SGHTA, CDR2 FQGNSA. The CDR3 bases are TGTGCCAGCAGGATAACGTATGAGCAGTTCTTC. Translated: CASRITYEQFF.

The chain combines TRBV7-6 with TRBJ2-1; D perhaps matches TRBD1 (6 bases). Germline-derived CDR1 and CDR2 are SGHVS and FNYEAQ. The length of the CDR3 is 13 residues. V lost 5 bases, J lost 6 bases, and 11 bases lay in between. CDR3 sequence (DNA): TGTGCCAGCAGCCCCATGGGGGCCAATGAGCAGTTCTTC. This encodes CASSPMGANEQFF.

This clonotype was seen repeatedly, ten times or more. The chain joins TRBV7-8 to TRBJ2-5; D not resolved. V lost 0 bases and J 2 bases, leaving 10 bases between the germline ends. The germline V gene has CDR1 SGHVS and CDR2 FQNEAQ. The CDR3 runs to 15 residues. CDR3 DNA sequence: TGTGCCAGCAGCTTAGCTAGGGATTTTCAAGAGACCCAGTACTTC. Protein sequence: CASSLARDFQETQYF.

This clonotype has ten or more counts. V usage is TRBV29-1 and J usage is TRBJ1-2; tentatively, D is TRBD1 (5 bases). The V gene lost 6 bases and the J gene lost 6 bases, with 20 bases spanning the gap. This CDR3 contains 14 residues. In germline, CDR1 is SQVTM, CDR2 ANQGSEA. The CDR3 nucleotides are TGCAGCGTCGTAGTTGTGGGCGCGGGGGATGGCTACACCTTC. This gives the protein CSVVVVGAGDGYTF.

The chain links TRBV6-2 or TRBV6-3 to TRBJ2-7; D not certain. The CDR3 is made up of 15 amino acids. Germline lookup yields CDR1 MNHEY and CDR2 SVGEGT. Trimming took off 1 base at V and 0 bases at J, with 10 bases between the two ends. This chain's CDR3 is CASSYFEESSYEQYF. The CDR3 DNA is TGTGCCAGCAGTTACTTTGAGGAAAGCTCCTACGAGCAGTACTTC.

The chain links TRBV6-5 to TRBJ2-3; tentatively, D is TRBD1 (6 bases). The V gene's germline CDR1 is MNHEY and CDR2 SVGAGI. The CDR3 is made up of 15 amino acids. Trimming took 4 bases from V and 7 from J, leaving 18 bases between them. CDR3 in amino acids: CASSSPTRGTNTQYF. CDR3 in DNA: TGTGCCAGCAGTTCCCCTACCCGAGGGACAAATACGCAGTATTTT.

This clonotype has just a few counts. The V gene is TRBV28, the J gene TRBJ1-4, with 7 bases identical to TRBD1. Looked up from germline, CDR1 is MDHEN and CDR2 is SYDVKM. J gave up 0 bases and V 5 bases, and 9 bases lay outside the gene matches. The CDR3 runs 17 residues. The CDR3 nucleotides read TGTGCCAGCAGTATATACAGGGGTGGCGCAACTAATGAAAAACTGTTTTTT. It translates to CASSIYRGGATNEKLFF. The entire variable domain, with the rest obtained from reference TRBV28 and TRBJ1-4, is as follows: DVKVTQSSRYLVKRTGEKVFLECVQDMDHENMFWYRQDPGLGLRLIYFSYDVKMKEKGDIPEGYSVSREKKERFSLILESASTNQTSMYLCASSIYRGGATNEKLFFGSGTQLSVL.

This clonotype came up a few times. This chain joins TRBV12-3 or TRBV12-4 and TRBJ2-1; 8 nucleotides match TRBD1. This CDR3 comprises 14 residues. Trimming removed 8 bases from V and 6 bases from J; junction bases left unmatched: 9. CDR3 bases: TGTGCCAGCGGAGGATCCGGACAGGGCAATGAGCAGTTCTTC. Protein: CASGGSGQGNEQFF.

V gene TRBV6-1 combines with J gene TRBJ2-5; 10 positions match TRBD2. The germline CDR1 and CDR2 sequences are MNHNS and SASEGT. The V gene end was trimmed by 8 bases and the J gene end by 4 bases; junction bases not matched to a gene: 10. This CDR3 has 15 residues. The CDR3 spells CASSSGGEVIETQYF. In nucleotides, the CDR3 is TGTGCCAGCTCCAGCGGGGGGGAGGTTATAGAGACCCAGTACTTC.

This clonotype has only a few counts. The chain combines TRBV11-2 with TRBJ2-1; D not certain. CDR1 is SGHAT and CDR2 is FQNNGV in the germline V gene. The CDR3 consists of 18 residues. With 5 bases removed from V and 4 bases from J, the gap between germline ends came to 24 bases. Here the CDR3 DNA reads TGTGCCAGCAGCGGCTCCCCGGGCGGAGAAAGCCAATACAATGAGCAGTTCTTC. Translation: CASSGSPGGESQYNEQFF.

The CDR3 reads CASSDSRGGYNEQFF. CDR3 bases: TGTGCCAGCAGTGACTCGCGGGGGGGCTACAATGAGCAGTTCTTC. The chain recombines TRBV6-4 with TRBJ2-1; 9 nucleotides match TRBD2. The V gene end was trimmed by 0 bases and the J gene end by 3 bases; junction bases not matched to a gene: 0. The germline gives CDR1 MRHNA, CDR2 SNTAGT. There are 15 residues in the CDR3.

The rearrangement links TRBV3-1 to TRBJ2-1, with no clear D. Trimming cost V 10 bases and J 3 bases, with 13 bases left between them. CDR1 is LGHDT, CDR2 YNNKEL, per germline (reference sequence). CDR3 length: 13 residues. CDR3 sequence (DNA): TGTGCCACCGTTGGCCCCAACTACAATGAGCAGTTCTTC. Protein sequence: CATVGPNYNEQFF.

The chain couples TRBV19 to TRBJ2-2; no clear D gene. The V end lost 4 bases, the J end lost 4 bases, and 10 bases lay between the germline ends. In germline, CDR1 is LNHDA, CDR2 SQIVND (reference sequence). The CDR3 loop spans 14 amino acids. CDR3 protein: CASSKAVPTGELFF. DNA of the CDR3: TGTGCCAGTAGTAAAGCCGTCCCCACCGGGGAGCTGTTTTTT.

This chain joins TRBV3-1 and TRBJ2-7; a weak D match, TRBD1 (6 bases). Per germline, CDR1 LGHDT and CDR2 YNNKEL (reference sequence). The CDR3 has 13 residues. V gave up 4 bases and J gave up 4 bases, with 11 bases separating them. DNA of the CDR3: TGTGCCAGCAGCCGACAGGTTGAGTACGAGCAGTACTTC. Protein product: CASSRQVEYEQYF.

V is TRBV15 and J is TRBJ2-5; D might be TRBD1 (5 bases). V dropped 0 bases and J dropped 3 bases, with 11 bases sitting between them. Germline V gives CDR1 LNHNV, CDR2 YYDKDF (reference sequence). This CDR3 comprises 15 residues. The CDR3 bases are TGTGCCACCAGCAGAGATCTGTCAGGGAAAGAGACCCAGTACTTC. It is translated as CATSRDLSGKETQYF.

This rearrangement joins TRBV4-3 to TRBJ2-1, with TRBD1 identical over 7 bases. Germline V gene sequence: CDR1 LGHNA, CDR2 YSLEER. V lost 0 bases and J lost 9; bases outside the gene matches: 5. The length of the CDR3 is 14 residues. The CDR3 DNA sequence: TGCGCCAGCAGCCAAGACCCGACAGGGTTTGAGCAGTTCTTC. It codes for CASSQDPTGFEQFF.

This clonotype was seen a few times. The chain carries TRBV28 and TRBJ2-1; the match to TRBD1 covers 8 bases. The CDR3 sequence is 15 residues long. CDR1 MDHEN and CDR2 SYDVKM come from the germline V gene. V gave up 2 bases and J gave up 3 bases; unmatched junction bases: 3. This CDR3 is CASSLGQGFYNEQFF. In DNA, the CDR3 is TGTGCCAGCAGTTTAGGACAGGGATTCTACAATGAGCAGTTCTTC.

In its sample, this clonotype was seen a few times. V is TRBV6-6 and J is TRBJ2-1; D possibly corresponds to TRBD2 (6 bases). V lost 7 bases to trimming and J lost 0 bases, with 7 bases between them. The CDR3 runs to 13 residues. The germline V gene has CDR1 MNHNY and CDR2 SVGAGI (reference sequence). This chain's CDR3 is CASTGSSYNEQFF. The CDR3, as DNA: TGTGCCAGCACCGGGAGCTCCTACAATGAGCAGTTCTTC.

CDR3 sequence reads: CSVGFTGAKGKDQPQHF. The CDR3 DNA reads as TGCAGCGTTGGATTTACAGGGGCGAAAGGGAAGGATCAGCCCCAGCATTTT. This chain connects TRBV29-1 to TRBJ1-5, with 7 bases identical to TRBD1. V was clipped by 4 bases and J by 5 bases; unmatched bases: 17. The CDR3 length is 17 residues. Germline values: CDR1 SQVTM, CDR2 ANQGSEA.

This clonotype turned up a few times. The chain has TRBV3-1 and TRBJ2-1, with TRBD2 matching 15 bases. Germline V lookup: CDR1 LGHDT, CDR2 YNNKEL (reference sequence). The CDR3 spans 20 residues. Trimming cost V 0 bases and J 0 bases; bases outside gene matches: 6. CDR3 in DNA: TGTGCCAGCAGCCAAGATTTGGGGACTAGCGGGGGGATCTCCTACAATGAGCAGTTCTTC. It specifies CASSQDLGTSGGISYNEQFF.

This clonotype was detected a few times. The rearrangement uses TRBV10-3 and TRBJ2-3, with TRBD2 matching over 7 bases. Germline lookup yields CDR1 ENHRY and CDR2 SYGVKD. CDR3 length: 12 residues. With 11 bases clipped from V and 3 bases from J, the junction kept 5 bases outside the gene matches. CDR3 in amino acids: CAVSGVTDTQYF. DNA for the CDR3: TGTGCCGTGAGCGGGGTTACAGATACGCAGTATTTT.